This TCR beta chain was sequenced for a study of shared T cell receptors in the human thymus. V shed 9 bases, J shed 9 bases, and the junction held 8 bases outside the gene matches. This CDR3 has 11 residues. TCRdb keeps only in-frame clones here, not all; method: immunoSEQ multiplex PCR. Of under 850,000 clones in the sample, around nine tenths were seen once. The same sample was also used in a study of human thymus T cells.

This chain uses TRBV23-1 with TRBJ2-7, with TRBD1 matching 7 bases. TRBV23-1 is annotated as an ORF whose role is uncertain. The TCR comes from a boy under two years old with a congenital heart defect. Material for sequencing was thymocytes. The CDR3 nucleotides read TGCGCCAGGACAGGGAGTACATCGCAGTACTTC. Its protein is CARTGSTSQYF.